Sequencing of this T cell receptor beta chain was carried out in a study of OX40 agonist ivuxolimab in advanced cancers. Study-level information: In this trial design, patients received ivuxolimab intravenously at 0.01 to 10 mg/kg every 2 weeks. Three dose-escalation patients had partial responses: one with hepatocellular carcinoma and two with cutaneous melanoma. Study results and limitations: Relative to CD4+ cells, CD8+ T cells on average had more expanded clones.

Sequenced by immunoSEQ multiplex PCR; TCRdb stores in-frame clones only, minus some. The table lists tens of thousands of clones, about 91% of them singletons. This clone showed up just once. Its matching antigen is unknown. The CDR3 is made up of 15 amino acids. CDR1 and CDR2 from the germline V gene are SGHDT and YYEEEE. The ends were cut back, 0 bases at V and 5 bases at J, with 14 bases in the middle. Patients had blood sampled at baseline and again on cycle 4 day 1 and cycle 7 day 1. Material: CD4+ or CD8+ T cells sorted from blood, obtained in a trial of the OX40 agonist ivuxolimab. This TCR was recovered from an adult with an advanced solid tumor such as melanoma, head and neck, liver or kidney cancer. This rearrangement joins TRBV5-6 to TRBJ1-2, with D unresolved. The CDR3 is CASSLEMDREYGYTF. CDR3 bases: TGTGCCAGCAGCTTGGAAATGGACCGCGAATATGGCTACACCTTC.